The 19 T cell receptor beta chains reported below all come from one sample, sequenced in a study of post-analysis software for immune sequencing data (dated by TCRdb to about 2015). Their cognate antigens are unknown. Library preparation employed PCR. Sequenced on an Illumina HiSeq 2500. To reduce PCR and sequencing biases, unique molecular identifiers were built into the TCR beta cDNA libraries. TCRdb ran its own pipeline on the public reads, namely fastp trimming at Q25 and MiXCR clone calling, and kept in-frame beta chains. Rows with one shared CDR3 protein collapse into an entry with the most common genes and DNA. Here the sample has approximately 570,000 distinct CDR3 sequences; about 44% occur a single time. The ten largest clones add up to about 1.5% of the sample. Here is what the overall study found, with its caveats: Roughly 5 TRBV segments, including TRBV5-6, TRBV5-1 and TRBV20-1, were significantly more frequent in patients than controls.

The sample consisted of blood. The receptors come from a girl aged 10-17 years with multiple sclerosis.

The chain employs TRBV6-6 and TRBJ2-5; a possible D gene is TRBD2 (6 bases). The J call may not be correct, given that the DNA end is closer to TRBJ2-7. Looked up from germline, CDR1 is MNHNY and CDR2 is SVGAGI (reference sequence). This CDR3 is built from 14 residues. Here the CDR3 DNA reads TGTGCCAGCGAATACGGGGGAAGTCACTACGAGCAGTACTTC. Protein: CASEYGGSHYEQYF.

The table lists this clonotype with many counts. V and J are TRBV20-1 and TRBJ2-7; 10 nucleotides agree with TRBD2. Germline trimming cut 1 base from V and 0 bases from J; bases unmatched to any gene: 3. Germline lookup yields CDR1 DFQATT and CDR2 SNEGSKA (reference sequence). This CDR3 comprises 15 residues. The CDR3 coding sequence is TGCAGTGCTAGAGGAGCGGGGGGGAGCTCCTACGAGCAGTACTTC. Its protein is CSARGAGGSSYEQYF.

The chain couples TRBV5-1 to TRBJ2-5; TRBD1 matches at 8 bases. Germline CDR1 and CDR2: SGHRS and YFSETQ. The CDR3 totals 14 residues. J was trimmed by 11 bases and V by 0 bases; bases with no gene match: 9. This CDR3 reads CASSLAGTGQGQYF. The CDR3 nucleotides are TGCGCCAGCAGCTTGGCCGGGACAGGTCAAGGGCAGTACTTC.

The rearrangement joins TRBV6-1 to TRBJ2-1; 7 nucleotides match TRBD2. CDR3 size: 14 residues. V shed 7 bases and J 2 bases; nucleotides not matched to a gene: 5. CDR1 and CDR2 from the germline V gene are MNHNS and SASEGT. The CDR3 DNA is TGTGCCAGCATAACACGGGGGGCCTACAATGAGCAGTTCTTC. Translated, it gives CASITRGAYNEQFF.

This clonotype was detected once. The rearrangement joins TRBV9 to TRBJ2-1; D is uncertain. Deletions cut 0 bases from V and 8 bases from J, with 9 bases between. CDR3 length: 13 residues. Germline CDR1 is SGDLS and CDR2 is YYNGEE. The CDR3 region has the DNA TGTGCCAGCAGCGTAGCTACAAGCGATGAGCAGTTCTTC. Residues: CASSVATSDEQFF.

This clonotype was seen a few times. The V call is TRBV5-1, the J call TRBJ2-4; tentatively, D is TRBD2 (5 bases). Trimming removed 6 bases from V and 8 bases from J, with 12 bases in between. The CDR3 sequence is 12 residues long. Germline V gives CDR1 SGHRS, CDR2 YFSETQ. The CDR3 is CASNNEGDIQYF. CDR3 DNA sequence: TGCGCCAGCAATAACGAGGGCGACATTCAGTACTTC.

The table lists this clonotype with a few counts. The CDR3 sequence is CASSQVPSEETQYF. The CDR3 nucleotides are TGTGCCAGCAGCCAAGTGCCTAGCGAAGAGACCCAGTACTTC. The genes are TRBV4-2 and TRBJ2-5; possibly TRBD2 for D (6 bases). Between the trimmed V and J ends, which lost 1 base and 3 bases, there was a span of 9 bases. The CDR3 loop spans 14 amino acids. Germline loops: CDR1 LGHNA, CDR2 YNFKEQ.

This clonotype was seen more than once but under ten times. The gene calls are TRBV6-5 and TRBJ2-7; D ambiguous. CDR3 size: 14 residues. V dropped 4 bases and J dropped 2 bases, with 12 bases sitting between them. Germline V gene lookup returns CDR1 MNHEY and CDR2 SVGAGI. CDR3 in DNA: TGTGCCAGCAGTTTGACGGGCAGCACCTACGAGCAGTACTTC. Its protein is CASSLTGSTYEQYF.

This clonotype was picked up a small number of times. The CDR3 DNA follows: TGCAGTGCTAGAGCCCGGACTAGCGAGTACGAGCAGTACTTC. Protein: CSARARTSEYEQYF. V and J are TRBV20-1 and TRBJ2-7, with 9 bases aligning to TRBD2. Germline V gene data show CDR1 as DFQATT and CDR2 as SNEGSKA (reference sequence). Trimming removed 1 base from V and 4 bases from J; junction bases left unmatched: 5. The CDR3 sequence is 14 residues long.

In the case of this clonotype: One junction end disagrees with the germline gene, perhaps due to a read error. The chain couples TRBV4-2 to TRBJ2-7; 9 bases map to TRBD1. The better agreement between TRBJ2-4 and the DNA end casts doubt on the J call. Germline V lookup: CDR1 LGHNA, CDR2 YNFKEQ. The CDR3 is made up of 18 amino acids. CDR3 sequence reads: CANSQDRLQGASKNIQYF. CDR3 bases: TGTGCCAACAGCCAAGATCGCCTACAGGGGGCATCCAAAAACATTCAGTACTTC.

The table lists this clonotype with a few counts. This chain joins TRBV27 and TRBJ2-1; unclear D gene. The CDR3 has 17 amino acids. The V end lost 5 bases, the J end lost 4 bases, and 21 bases lay between the germline ends. CDR1 MNHEY and CDR2 SMNVEV come from the germline V gene (reference sequence). The CDR3 sequence is CASSTRLMDRLYNEQFF. In nucleotides, the CDR3 is TGTGCCAGCAGTACAAGATTGATGGATCGTCTGTACAATGAGCAGTTCTTC.

This clonotype has just one count. The chain carries TRBV10-3 and TRBJ1-2; TRBD1 might be the D (6 bases). Germline-derived CDR1 and CDR2 are ENHRY and SYGVKD. Trimming pared 6 bases from V and 1 base from J, leaving 12 bases between. This CDR3 comprises 14 residues. CDR3 DNA sequence: TGTGCCATCAGACCCGAACAGGGTAACTATGGCTACACCTTC. Amino acid sequence: CAIRPEQGNYGYTF.

This sequence joins TRBV5-1 and TRBJ2-3; tentatively, D is TRBD2 (6 bases). Trimming took off 0 bases at V and 3 bases at J, with 11 bases between the two ends. The CDR3 runs to 15 residues. Germline CDR1 and CDR2: SGHRS and YFSETQ. Here the CDR3 DNA reads TGCGCCAGCAGCTTGGCGACGGCGGGGACAGATACGCAGTATTTT. Translation: CASSLATAGTDTQYF.

The V and J genes are TRBV6-6 and TRBJ2-7, with 7 positions matching TRBD2. Germline V lookup: CDR1 MNHNY, CDR2 SVGAGI (reference sequence). Trimming cost V 5 bases and J 4 bases; bases outside gene matches: 11. This CDR3 has 15 amino acids. The CDR3 loop reads CASSTSGTNTYEQYF. For the CDR3, the DNA is TGTGCCAGCAGTACATCCGGGACTAACACTTACGAGCAGTACTTC.

The chain joins TRBV13 to TRBJ1-1; the D gene is possibly TRBD1 (6 bases). This CDR3 is built from 16 residues. The germline V and J ends were trimmed by 6 bases and 1 base, with 18 bases remaining between them. The germline CDR1 and CDR2 sequences are PRHDT and FYEKMQ (reference sequence). For the CDR3, the DNA is TGTGCCAGCAGGACCGTGACGGGGACACGGAACACTGAAGCTTTCTTT. This codes for CASRTVTGTRNTEAFF. The full variable domain, in which reference TRBV13 and TRBJ1-1 provide the parts outside the CDR3, is AAGVIQSPRHLIKEKRETATLKCYPIPRHDTVYWYQQGPGQDPQFLISFYEKMQSDKGSIPDRFSAQQFSDYHSELNMSSLELGDSALYFCASRTVTGTRNTEAFFGQGTRLTVV.

This clonotype turned up a few times. This rearrangement joins TRBV7-9 to TRBJ2-1; maybe TRBD2 (6 bases). Per germline, CDR1 SEHNR and CDR2 FQNEAQ (reference sequence). V lost 9 bases and J 7 bases, leaving 10 bases between the germline ends. CDR3 size: 11 residues. The CDR3 DNA reads TGTGCCAGTTTGACTAGAAATGAGCAGTTCTTC. Protein sequence: CASLTRNEQFF.

The chain has TRBV12-3 or TRBV12-4 and TRBJ1-1, with D uncertain. V lost 2 bases, J lost 6 bases, and 13 bases lay in between. This CDR3 is 14 amino acids long. Here the CDR3 reads CASSLSGVRSEAFF. The CDR3 DNA follows: TGTGCCAGCAGTTTAAGCGGGGTTAGGTCTGAAGCTTTCTTT.

This chain joins TRBV4-2 and TRBJ2-1; D gene ambiguous. Trimming stripped 1 base from V and 0 bases from J, with 7 bases between. This CDR3 has 15 amino acids. From germline, CDR1 is LGHNA and CDR2 YNFKEQ. This CDR3 reads CASSQVDSSYNEQFF. In DNA, the CDR3 is TGTGCCAGCAGCCAAGTTGATAGCTCCTACAATGAGCAGTTCTTC.

This clonotype came up a few times. The chain employs TRBV7-2 and TRBJ2-5; 11 nucleotides match TRBD1. Trimming took 1 base from V and 7 from J; bases not matched to a gene: 11. CDR1 is SGHTA and CDR2 is FQGNSA in the germline V gene. This CDR3 contains 17 residues. The DNA for the CDR3 is TGTGCCAGCAGCTTAGTTGGAAGCACCGGGACAGGGGGGACCCAGTACTTC. Translation gives CASSLVGSTGTGGTQYF.